This TCR beta chain came from a study of CD8 T cells in Susac syndrome. CD8+ and CD4+ T cells from blood underwent TCR beta sequencing, which was carried out in a high-throughput format. Controls matched for age and sex were healthy donors. Trimming left V 4 bases short and J 1 base short, with 4 bases between. Germline CDR1 reads KGHSH; CDR2 reads LQKENI. The CDR3 is made up of 13 amino acids. An amount of RNA that ranged from roughly 0.5 to 1 ug was reverse transcribed with random hexamers. An immunoSEQ multiplex PCR amplified TCR beta CDR3 over 54 Vbeta and 13 Jbeta. TCRdb re-derived calls from the immunoSEQ multiplex PCR reads in MiXCR, one entry per CDR3 protein. There are some 160,000 distinct CDR3 sequences in the sample; 92% occur only once, and roughly 0.08% lies in the top ten. This clonotype was recorded a few times.

The rearrangement uses TRBV18 and TRBJ1-4; D is uncertain. The clonotype was recovered from a human donor in good health. The sequenced sample consisted of CD4+ T cells from PBMCs. In DNA, the CDR3 is TGTGCCAGCTCACTGGGAACTAATGAAAAACTGTTTTTT. Translation gives CASSLGTNEKLFF. Filled out from reference TRBV18 and TRBJ1-4, the complete variable domain reads NAGVMQNPRHLVRRRGQEARLRCSPMKGHSHVYWYRQLPEEGLKFMVYLQKENIIDESGMPKERFSAEFPKEGPSILRIQQVVRGDSAAYFCASSLGTNEKLFFGSGTQLSVL.